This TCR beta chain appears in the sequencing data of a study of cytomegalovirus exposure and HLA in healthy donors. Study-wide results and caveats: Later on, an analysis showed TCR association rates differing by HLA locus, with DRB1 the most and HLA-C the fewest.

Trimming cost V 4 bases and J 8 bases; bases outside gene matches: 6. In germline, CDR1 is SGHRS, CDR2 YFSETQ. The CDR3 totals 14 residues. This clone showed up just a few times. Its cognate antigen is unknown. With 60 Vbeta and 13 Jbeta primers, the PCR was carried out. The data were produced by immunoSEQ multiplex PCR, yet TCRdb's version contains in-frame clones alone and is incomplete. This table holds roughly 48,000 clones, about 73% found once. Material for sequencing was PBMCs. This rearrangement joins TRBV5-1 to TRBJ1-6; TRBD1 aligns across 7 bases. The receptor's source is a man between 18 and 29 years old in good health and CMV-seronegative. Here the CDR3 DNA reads TGCGCCAGCAGCCAGGCCCAGGGGGATTCACCCCTCCACTTT. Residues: CASSQAQGDSPLHF.